This T cell receptor beta chain was sequenced in a study of blood T cell repertoires in COVID-19. Across the study: T cells, B-cell-depleted T cells, or PBMCs provided the cDNA or gDNA that served as material.

Assay used: immunoSEQ multiplex PCR; TCRdb lists only in-frame clones, some missing. The data show under 250,000 clones, around 86% seen once. Trimming shortened V by 3 bases and J by 1 base, and 11 bases separated the two germline ends. The CDR3 covers 15 residues. CDR1 LGHNA and CDR2 YSLEER come from the germline V gene. Sequencing input: peripheral blood. The chain recombines TRBV4-3 with TRBJ2-3, with TRBD2 as a possible D gene (7 bases). The origin of this receptor is a woman in her fifties or sixties who had recovered from COVID-19. In DNA form, the CDR3 reads TGCGCCAGCAGCCACAGGGGAGGGGGCACAGATACGCAGTATTTT. Translation gives CASSHRGGGTDTQYF.